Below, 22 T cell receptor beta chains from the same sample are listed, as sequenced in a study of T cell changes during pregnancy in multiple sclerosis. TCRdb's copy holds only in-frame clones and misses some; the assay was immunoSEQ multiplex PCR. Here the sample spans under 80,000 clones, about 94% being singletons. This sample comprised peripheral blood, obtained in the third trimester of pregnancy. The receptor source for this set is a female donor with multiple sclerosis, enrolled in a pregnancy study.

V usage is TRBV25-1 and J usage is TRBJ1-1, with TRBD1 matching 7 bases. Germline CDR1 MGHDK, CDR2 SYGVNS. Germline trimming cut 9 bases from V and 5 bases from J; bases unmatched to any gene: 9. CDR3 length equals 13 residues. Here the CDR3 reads CASATGLWTEAFF. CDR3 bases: TGTGCCAGTGCGACAGGGCTCTGGACTGAAGCTTTCTTT. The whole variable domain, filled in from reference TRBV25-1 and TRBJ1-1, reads EADIYQTPRYLVIGTGKKITLECSQTMGHDKMYWYQQDPGMELHLIHYSYGVNSTEKGDLSSESTVSRIRTEHFPLTLESARPSHTSQYLCASATGLWTEAFFGQGTRLTVV.

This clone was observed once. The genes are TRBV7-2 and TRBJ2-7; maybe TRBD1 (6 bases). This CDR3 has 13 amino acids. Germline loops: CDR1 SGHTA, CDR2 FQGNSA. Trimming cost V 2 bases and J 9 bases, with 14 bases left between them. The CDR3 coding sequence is TGTGCCAGCAGCTTAATGCACAGGGATTGGCAGTACTTC. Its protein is CASSLMHRDWQYF.

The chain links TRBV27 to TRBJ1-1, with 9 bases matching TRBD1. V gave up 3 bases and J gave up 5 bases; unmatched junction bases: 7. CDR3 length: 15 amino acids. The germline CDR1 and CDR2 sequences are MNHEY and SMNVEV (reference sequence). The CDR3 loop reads CASSLGQGLRTEAFF. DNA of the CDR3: TGTGCCAGCAGTTTGGGACAGGGCCTTAGAACTGAAGCTTTCTTT.

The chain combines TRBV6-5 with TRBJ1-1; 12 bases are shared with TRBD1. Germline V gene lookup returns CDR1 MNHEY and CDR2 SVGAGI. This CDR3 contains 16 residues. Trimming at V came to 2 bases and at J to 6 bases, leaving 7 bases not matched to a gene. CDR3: CASSYGDRGRGAEAFF. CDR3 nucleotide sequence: TGTGCCAGCAGTTACGGGGACAGGGGGCGTGGGGCTGAAGCTTTCTTT.

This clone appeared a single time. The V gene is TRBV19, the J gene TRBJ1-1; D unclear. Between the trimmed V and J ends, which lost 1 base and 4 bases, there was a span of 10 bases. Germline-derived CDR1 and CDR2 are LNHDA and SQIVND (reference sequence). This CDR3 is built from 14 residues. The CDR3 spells CASSIGQRSTEAFF. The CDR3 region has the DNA TGTGCCAGTAGTATAGGTCAGAGGTCCACTGAAGCTTTCTTT.

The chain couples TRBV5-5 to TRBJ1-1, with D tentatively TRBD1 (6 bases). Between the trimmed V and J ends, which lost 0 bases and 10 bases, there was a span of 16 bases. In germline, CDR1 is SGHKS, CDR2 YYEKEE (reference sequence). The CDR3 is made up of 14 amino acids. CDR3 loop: CASSLGLTGYVAFF. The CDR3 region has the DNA TGTGCCAGCAGCTTGGGTTTAACAGGGTATGTAGCTTTCTTT.

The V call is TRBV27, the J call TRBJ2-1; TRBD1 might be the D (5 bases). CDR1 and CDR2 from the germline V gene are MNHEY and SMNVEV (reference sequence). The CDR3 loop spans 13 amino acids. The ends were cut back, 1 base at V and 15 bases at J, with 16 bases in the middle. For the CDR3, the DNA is TGTGCCAGCAGTTTATGGGGTTCCGAGACAGTGTTCTTC. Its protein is CASSLWGSETVFF.

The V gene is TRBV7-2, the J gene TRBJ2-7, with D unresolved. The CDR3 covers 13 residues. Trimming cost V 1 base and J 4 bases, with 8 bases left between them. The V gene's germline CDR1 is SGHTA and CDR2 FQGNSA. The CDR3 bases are TGTGCCAGCAGCTTAGGGCCAGTTTACGAGCAGTACTTC. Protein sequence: CASSLGPVYEQYF.

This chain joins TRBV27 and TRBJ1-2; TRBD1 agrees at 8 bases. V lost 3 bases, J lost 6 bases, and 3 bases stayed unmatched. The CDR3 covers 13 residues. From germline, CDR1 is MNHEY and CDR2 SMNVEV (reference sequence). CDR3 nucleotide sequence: TGTGCCAGCAGTTTCCAGGGGGCGCATGGCTACACCTTC. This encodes CASSFQGAHGYTF.

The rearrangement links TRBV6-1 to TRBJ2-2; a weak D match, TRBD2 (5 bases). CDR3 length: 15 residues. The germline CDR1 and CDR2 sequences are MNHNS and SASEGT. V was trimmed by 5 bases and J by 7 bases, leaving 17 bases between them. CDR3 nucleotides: TGTGCCAGCAGTCCCCTCACTAGTGGGGTCGGGGAGCTGTTTTTT. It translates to CASSPLTSGVGELFF.

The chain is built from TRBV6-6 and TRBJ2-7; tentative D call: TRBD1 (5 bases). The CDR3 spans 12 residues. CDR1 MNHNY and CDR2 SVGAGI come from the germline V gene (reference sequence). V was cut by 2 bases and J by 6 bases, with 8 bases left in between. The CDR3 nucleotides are TGTGCCAGCAGTTACGGGGCCAGCGAGCAGTACTTC. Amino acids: CASSYGASEQYF.

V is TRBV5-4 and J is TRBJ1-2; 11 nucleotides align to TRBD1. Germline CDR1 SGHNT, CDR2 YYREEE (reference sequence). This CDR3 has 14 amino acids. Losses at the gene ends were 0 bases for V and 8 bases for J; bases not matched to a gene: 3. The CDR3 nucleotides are TGTGCCAGCAGCTTGGCAGGGACAGGGGGGGGCTACACCTTC. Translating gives CASSLAGTGGGYTF.

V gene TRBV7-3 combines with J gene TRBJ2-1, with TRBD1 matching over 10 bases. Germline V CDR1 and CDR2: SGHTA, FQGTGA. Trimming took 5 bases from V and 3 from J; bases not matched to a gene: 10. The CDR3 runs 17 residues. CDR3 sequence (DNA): TGTGCCAGCAGCCCTACTCTAGGACAGGGGGGCTACAATGAGCAGTTCTTC. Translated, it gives CASSPTLGQGGYNEQFF. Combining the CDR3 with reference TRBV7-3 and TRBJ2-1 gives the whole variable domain GAGVSQTPSNKVTEKGKYVELRCDPISGHTALYWYRQSLGQGPEFLIYFQGTGAADDSGLPNDRFFAVRPEGSVSTLKIQRTERGDSAVYLCASSPTLGQGGYNEQFFGPGTRLTVL.

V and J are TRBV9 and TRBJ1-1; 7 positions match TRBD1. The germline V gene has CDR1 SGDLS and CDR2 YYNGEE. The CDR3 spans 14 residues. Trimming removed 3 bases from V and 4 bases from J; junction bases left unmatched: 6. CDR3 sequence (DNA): TGTGCCAGCAGCGCCCAAGGGGGCGGCACTGAAGCTTTCTTT. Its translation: CASSAQGGGTEAFF.

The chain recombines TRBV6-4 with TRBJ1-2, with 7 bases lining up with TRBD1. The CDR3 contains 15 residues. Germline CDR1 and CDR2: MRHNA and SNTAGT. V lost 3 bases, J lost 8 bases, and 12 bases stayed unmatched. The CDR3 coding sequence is TGTGCCAGCAGTGAAACCCCCCCGACAGGGCAAGGCTACACCTTC. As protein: CASSETPPTGQGYTF.

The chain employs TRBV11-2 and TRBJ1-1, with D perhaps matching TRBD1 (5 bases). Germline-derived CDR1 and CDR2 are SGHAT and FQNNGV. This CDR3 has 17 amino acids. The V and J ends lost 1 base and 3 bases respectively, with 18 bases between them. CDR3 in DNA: TGTGCCAGCAGCTTAGGGATGTTAACAGGCCCCGACACTGAAGCTTTCTTT. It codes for CASSLGMLTGPDTEAFF.

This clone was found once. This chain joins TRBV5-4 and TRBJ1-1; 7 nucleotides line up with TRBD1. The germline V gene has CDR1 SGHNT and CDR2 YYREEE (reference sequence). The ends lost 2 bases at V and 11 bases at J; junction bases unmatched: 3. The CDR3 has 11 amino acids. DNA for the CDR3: TGTGCCAGCAGCTTACAGGGGAATGCTTTCTTT. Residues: CASSLQGNAFF.

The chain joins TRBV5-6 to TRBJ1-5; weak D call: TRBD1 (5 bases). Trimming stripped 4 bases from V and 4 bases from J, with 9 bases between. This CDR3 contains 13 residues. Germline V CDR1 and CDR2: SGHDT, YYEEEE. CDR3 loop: CASSETGNQPQHF. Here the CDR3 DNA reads TGTGCCAGCAGCGAAACAGGAAATCAGCCCCAGCATTTT.

The CDR3 protein is CASTRTGDSSPLHF. The CDR3 nucleotides are TGTGCCAGCACTCGGACAGGGGATTCTTCACCCCTCCACTTT. The chain employs TRBV9 and TRBJ1-6, with 9 positions matching TRBD1. Germline CDR1 is SGDLS and CDR2 is YYNGEE. V shed 6 bases, J shed 9 bases, and the junction held 7 bases outside the gene matches. The CDR3 extends over 14 amino acids.

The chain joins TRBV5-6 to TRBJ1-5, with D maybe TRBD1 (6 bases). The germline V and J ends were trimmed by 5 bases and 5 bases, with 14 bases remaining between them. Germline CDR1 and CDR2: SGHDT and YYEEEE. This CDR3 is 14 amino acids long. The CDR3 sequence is CASSPGQMDQPQHF. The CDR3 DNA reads TGTGCCAGCAGTCCAGGACAGATGGATCAGCCCCAGCATTTT.

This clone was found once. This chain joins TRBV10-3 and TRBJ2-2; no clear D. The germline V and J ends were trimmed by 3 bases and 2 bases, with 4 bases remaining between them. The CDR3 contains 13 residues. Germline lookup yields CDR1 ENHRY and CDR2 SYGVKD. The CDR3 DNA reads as TGTGCCATCAGTGATTTAAACACCGGGGAGCTGTTTTTT. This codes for CAISDLNTGELFF.

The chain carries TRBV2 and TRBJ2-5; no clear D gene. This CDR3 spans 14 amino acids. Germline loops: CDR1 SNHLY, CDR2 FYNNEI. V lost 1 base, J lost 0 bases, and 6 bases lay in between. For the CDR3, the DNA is TGTGCCAGCAGTGAAGGCCAGTACCAAGAGACCCAGTACTTC. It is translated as CASSEGQYQETQYF.